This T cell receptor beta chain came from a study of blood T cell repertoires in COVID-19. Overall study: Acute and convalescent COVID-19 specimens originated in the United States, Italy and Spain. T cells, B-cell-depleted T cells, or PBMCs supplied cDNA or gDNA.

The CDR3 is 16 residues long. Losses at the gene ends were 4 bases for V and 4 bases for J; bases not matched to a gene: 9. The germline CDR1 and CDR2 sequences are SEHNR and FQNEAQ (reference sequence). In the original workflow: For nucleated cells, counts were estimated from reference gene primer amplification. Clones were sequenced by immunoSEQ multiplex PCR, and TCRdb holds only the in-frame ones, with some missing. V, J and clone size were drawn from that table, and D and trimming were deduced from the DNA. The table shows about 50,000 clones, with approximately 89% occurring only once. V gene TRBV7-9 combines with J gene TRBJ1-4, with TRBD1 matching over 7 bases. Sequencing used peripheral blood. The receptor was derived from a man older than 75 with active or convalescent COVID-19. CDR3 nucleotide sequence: TGTGCCAGCAGCTCGACCCCGGGACAGATTAATGAAAAACTGTTTTTT. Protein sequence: CASSSTPGQINEKLFF.